These 10 T cell receptor beta chains were sequenced from one sample in a study of T cell responses to AZD1222 COVID-19 vaccine. Sequenced by immunoSEQ multiplex PCR; TCRdb stores in-frame clones only, minus some. The table includes roughly 150,000 clones, over 80% detected once. Sequenced here: peripheral blood, sampled on day 0 of AZD1222 vaccination. The receptors were sampled from an adult in good health.

This clone was found a few times. V usage is TRBV4-1 and J usage is TRBJ2-7, with 12 bases aligning to TRBD1. Germline loops: CDR1 MGHRA, CDR2 YSYEKL. The CDR3 spans 14 residues. Trimming at V came to 4 bases and at J to 2 bases, leaving 0 bases not matched to a gene. The CDR3 DNA reads as TGCGCCAGCAGCCGGGACAGGGGGCCCTACGAGCAGTACTTC. It specifies CASSRDRGPYEQYF.

This chain links TRBV20-1 with TRBJ2-3; TRBD1 matches 7 bases. Trimming at V came to 8 bases and at J to 4 bases, leaving 3 bases not matched to a gene. This CDR3 has 11 residues. The V gene's germline CDR1 is DFQATT and CDR2 SNEGSKA (reference sequence). CDR3 residues: CSNTGADTQYF. DNA for the CDR3: TGCAGTAACACAGGGGCAGATACGCAGTATTTT.

This sequence joins TRBV11-2 and TRBJ2-7, with D hard to call. With 0 bases removed from V and 4 bases from J, the gap between germline ends came to 13 bases. The CDR3 contains 15 residues. The germline CDR1 and CDR2 sequences are SGHAT and FQNNGV. Here the CDR3 reads CASSLDASGFYEQYF. In DNA form, the CDR3 reads TGTGCCAGCAGCTTAGACGCCAGTGGGTTTTACGAGCAGTACTTC.

The chain combines TRBV29-1 with TRBJ1-1; D is perhaps TRBD1 (5 bases). V was shortened by 0 bases and J by 6 bases, with 14 bases between the two germline ends. The CDR3 is 14 residues long. CDR1 is SQVTM, CDR2 ANQGSEA, per germline. For the CDR3, the DNA is TGCAGCGTTGAAGAGGTAGGGACGGGCGCTGAAGCTTTCTTT. It translates to CSVEEVGTGAEAFF.

V usage is TRBV30 and J usage is TRBJ1-5; TRBD1 agrees at 7 bases. The CDR3 contains 15 residues. Germline trimming cut 1 base from V and 6 bases from J; bases unmatched to any gene: 9. CDR1 and CDR2 (germline): GTSNPN, SVGIG (reference sequence). CDR3 in amino acids: CAWSADREYGQPQHF. The CDR3 nucleotides are TGTGCCTGGAGTGCCGACAGGGAGTACGGTCAGCCCCAGCATTTT.

The chain couples TRBV30 to TRBJ1-6; D is unresolved. CDR3 size: 12 residues. Trimming removed 0 bases at V and 15 bases at J, with 12 bases between. Germline assignment: CDR1 GTSNPN and CDR2 SVGIG (reference sequence). In DNA, the CDR3 is TGTGCCTGGAGTGTACAAAGGGAGGACCTCCACTTT. It codes for CAWSVQREDLHF.

The CDR3 is CASTLPPPGQGRQPQHF. Written as DNA, the CDR3 is TGTGCCAGCACGCTCCCCCCGCCGGGACAGGGTCGTCAGCCCCAGCATTTT. The rearrangement links TRBV28 to TRBJ1-5; 9 bases line up with TRBD1. The CDR3 length is 17 residues. V gave up 7 bases and J gave up 6 bases; unmatched junction bases: 16. Germline V gives CDR1 MDHEN, CDR2 SYDVKM.

This clone has only one observation. The chain couples TRBV6-5 to TRBJ1-4; D is unresolved. Trimming shortened V by 4 bases and J by 8 bases, and 20 bases separated the two germline ends. CDR3 length equals 16 residues. CDR1 and CDR2 (germline): MNHEY, SVGAGI. The CDR3 loop is CASSFRSKLGEEKLFF. CDR3 DNA sequence: TGTGCCAGCAGTTTCCGTTCAAAGCTCGGGGAGGAAAAACTGTTTTTT.

The chain employs TRBV29-1 and TRBJ2-3; 9 bases align to TRBD1. The germline V gene has CDR1 SQVTM and CDR2 ANQGSEA. V trimming: 8 bases; J trimming: 3 bases; junction bases outside the gene matches: 6. CDR3 length equals 13 residues. The CDR3 coding sequence is TGCAGCTTCACAGGGGGCGAGACAGATACGCAGTATTTT. Encoded protein: CSFTGGETDTQYF.

The V gene is TRBV3-1 (or the pseudogene TRBV3-2), the J gene TRBJ1-2; no definite D call. The CDR3 consists of 15 residues. The germline CDR1 and CDR2 sequences are LGHDT and YNNKEL (reference sequence). Between the trimmed V and J ends, which lost 1 base and 7 bases, there was a span of 16 bases. For the CDR3, the DNA is TGTGCCAGCAGCCAAGGAGTCGGAGGGATGGGTGGCTACACCTTC. The encoded protein is CASSQGVGGMGGYTF.